This T cell receptor (beta chain) came from a study of blood T cells in healthy people across ages. Study in general: Template switching retrieved approximately one barcoded beta molecule for each two T cells.

The CDR3 has 14 amino acids. Germline CDR1 KGHDR, CDR2 SFDVKD. The V and J ends lost 3 bases and 8 bases, in that order; junction bases with no gene match: 5. Next came a second PCR, run for roughly 7 to 12 cycles, which used a sample-barcoded 5' primer along with a J-beta primer mix. TCRdb called the 5' RACE reads again in MiXCR, with one record for every CDR3 protein. This sample has over a million distinct CDR3 sequences; under 55% occur once, and the top ten carry approximately 17%. The chain couples TRBV24-1 to TRBJ2-1, with 8 positions matching TRBD2. The sample was blood. This clonotype originated in a woman aged 55-69 years in good health. CDR3 coding DNA: TGTGCCACCAGTGATGGGACTAGAGGTTATGAGCAGTTCTTC. Translating gives CATSDGTRGYEQFF.